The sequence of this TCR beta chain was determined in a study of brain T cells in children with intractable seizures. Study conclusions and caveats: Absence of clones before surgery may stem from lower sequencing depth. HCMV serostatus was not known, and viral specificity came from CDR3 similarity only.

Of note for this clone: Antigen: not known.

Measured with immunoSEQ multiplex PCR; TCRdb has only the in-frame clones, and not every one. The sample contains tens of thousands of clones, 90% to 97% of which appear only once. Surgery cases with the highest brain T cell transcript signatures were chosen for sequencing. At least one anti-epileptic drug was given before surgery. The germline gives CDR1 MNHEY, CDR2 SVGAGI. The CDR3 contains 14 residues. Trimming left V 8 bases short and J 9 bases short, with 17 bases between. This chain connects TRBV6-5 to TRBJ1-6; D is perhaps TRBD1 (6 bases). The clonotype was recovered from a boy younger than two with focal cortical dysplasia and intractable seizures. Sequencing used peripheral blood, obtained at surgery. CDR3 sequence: CASGLTGLGSPLHF. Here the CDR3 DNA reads TGTGCCAGCGGATTAACAGGGTTGGGTTCACCCCTCCACTTT.